The rows below give T cell receptor beta chains drawn from one sample of a study of T cells in Graves' hyperthyroidism and ophthalmopathy. TCRdb called the multiplex PCR reads again in MiXCR, with one record for every CDR3 protein. The sample carries fewer than 250,000 distinct CDR3 sequences, approximately 23% recorded once. The sequenced sample consisted of blood. The receptors were gathered from a woman aged 40 to 50 with Graves' ophthalmopathy. Each CDR3 is given with its conserved first and last residue. A D gene is named only where the DNA matches it firmly. Clone size is shown for a subset of rows, as once, few, many or a class of expanded clone.

length: 16; D: .; J: TRBJ1-1; size: many; V: TRBV19; CDR3: CASSIVPATTNTEAFF; DNA: TGTGCCAGTAGTATAGTGCCCGCTACAACGAACACTGAAGCTTTCTTT
length: 14; D: TRBD1; J: TRBJ2-7; size: many; V: TRBV11-2; CDR3: CASSSTDRGYEQYF; DNA: TGTGCCAGCAGCTCTACCGACAGGGGCTACGAGCAGTACTTC
length: 13; D: TRBD1; J: TRBJ2-4; size: many; V: TRBV6-1; CDR3: CASSQDRGSIQYF; DNA: TGTGCCAGCAGCCAAGACAGGGGAAGCATTCAGTACTTC
length: 16; D: .; J: TRBJ2-5; size: many; V: TRBV28; CDR3: CASSSPPDLFGETQYF; DNA: TGTGCCAGCAGTTCCCCCCCCGATCTGTTCGGGGAGACCCAGTACTTC
length: 17; D: .; J: TRBJ2-2; size: few; V: TRBV10-1; CDR3: CASNLRTSGSRTGSCFF; DNA: .
length: 16; D: TRBD2; J: TRBJ2-7; size: many; V: TRBV10-3; CDR3: CAISVRLAGDFYEQYF; DNA: TGTGCCATCAGTGTGAGGCTAGCGGGTGATTTCTACGAGCAGTACTTC
length: 15; D: TRBD2; J: TRBJ2-5; size: .; V: TRBV12-5; CDR3: CASAAAGGPGETQYF; DNA: TGTGCTAGTGCGGCGGCGGGAGGGCCGGGAGAGACCCAGTACTTC
length: 16; D: TRBD2; J: TRBJ2-5; size: many; V: TRBV28; CDR3: CASSLYGGSKGETQYF; DNA: TGTGCCAGCAGTTTATATGGCGGGAGTAAGGGGGAGACCCAGTACTTC
length: 12; D: .; J: TRBJ2-5; size: many; V: TRBV3-1; CDR3: CASSQDQETQYF; DNA: TGTGCCAGCAGCCAAGATCAGGAGACCCAGTACTTC
length: 19; D: .; J: TRBJ2-4; size: many; V: TRBV4-1; CDR3: CASSQDTREGVVAKNIQYF; DNA: TGCGCCAGCAGCCAAGATACCAGGGAAGGAGTGGTGGCCAAAAACATTCAGTACTTC
length: 14; D: .; J: TRBJ1-5; size: .; V: TRBV6-2/TRBV6-3; CDR3: CASRQPAGAQPQHF; DNA: TGTGCCAGCAGACAACCGGCGGGGGCACAGCCCCAGCATTTT
length: 13; D: TRBD1; J: TRBJ1-5; size: .; V: TRBV27; CDR3: CASTTTGGEPQHF; DNA: TGTGCCAGTACCACGACAGGGGGCGAGCCCCAGCATTTT
length: 11; D: .; J: TRBJ1-2; size: many; V: TRBV29-1; CDR3: CSVAENYGYTF; DNA: TGCAGCGTTGCGGAAAACTATGGCTACACCTTC
length: 17; D: .; J: TRBJ2-7; size: few; V: TRBV6-5; CDR3: CASSYSLKAGATYEQYF; DNA: TGTGCCAGCAGTTACTCGTTGAAGGCAGGGGCGACCTACGAGCAGTACTTC
length: 13; D: .; J: TRBJ1-2; size: .; V: TRBV5-1; CDR3: CASSLLQNYGYTF; DNA: TGCGCCAGCAGCTTGCTCCAGAACTATGGCTACACCTTC
length: 14; D: .; J: TRBJ1-1; size: many; V: TRBV6-2/TRBV6-3; CDR3: CASSYGGPGTEAFF; DNA: TGTGCCAGCAGTTATGGGGGGCCGGGCACTGAAGCTTTCTTT
length: 16; D: .; J: TRBJ1-5; size: many; V: TRBV12-3/TRBV12-4; CDR3: CASSSPAGGFNQPQHF; DNA: TGTGCCAGCAGTTCGCCCGCGGGGGGGTTCAATCAGCCCCAGCATTTT